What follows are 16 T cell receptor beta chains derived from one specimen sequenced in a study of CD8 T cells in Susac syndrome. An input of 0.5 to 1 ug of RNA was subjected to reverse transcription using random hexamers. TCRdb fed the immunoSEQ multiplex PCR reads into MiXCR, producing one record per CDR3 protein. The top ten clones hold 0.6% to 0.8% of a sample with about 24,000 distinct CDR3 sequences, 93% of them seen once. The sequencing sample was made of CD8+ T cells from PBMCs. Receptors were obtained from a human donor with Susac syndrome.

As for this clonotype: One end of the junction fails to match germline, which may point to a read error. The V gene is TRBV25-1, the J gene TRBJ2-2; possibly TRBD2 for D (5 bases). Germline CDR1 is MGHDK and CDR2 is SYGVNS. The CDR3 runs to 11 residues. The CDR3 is CVSEGTGELFF. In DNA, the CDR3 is TGTGTCAGCGAGGGAACCGGGGAGCTGTTTTTT.

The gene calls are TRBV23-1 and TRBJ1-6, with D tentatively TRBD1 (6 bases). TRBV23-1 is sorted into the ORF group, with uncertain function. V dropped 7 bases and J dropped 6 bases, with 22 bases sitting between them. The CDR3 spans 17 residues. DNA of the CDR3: TGCGCCAGCAACGCCGGGGGCGCAGGTCCCCCTAATTCACCCCTCCACTTT. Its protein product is CASNAGGAGPPNSPLHF.

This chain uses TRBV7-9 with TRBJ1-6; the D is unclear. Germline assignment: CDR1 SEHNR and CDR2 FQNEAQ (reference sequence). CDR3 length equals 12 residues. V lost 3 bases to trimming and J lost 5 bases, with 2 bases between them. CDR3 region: CASSFDNSPLHF. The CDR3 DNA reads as TGTGCCAGCAGCTTTGATAATTCACCCCTCCACTTT.

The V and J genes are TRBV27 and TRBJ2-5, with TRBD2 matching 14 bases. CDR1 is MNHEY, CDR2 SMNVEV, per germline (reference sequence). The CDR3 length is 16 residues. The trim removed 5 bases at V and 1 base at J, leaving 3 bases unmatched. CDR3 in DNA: TGTGCCAGCAGTCCGACTAGCGGGGGGGCCCAAGAGACCCAGTACTTC. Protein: CASSPTSGGAQETQYF.

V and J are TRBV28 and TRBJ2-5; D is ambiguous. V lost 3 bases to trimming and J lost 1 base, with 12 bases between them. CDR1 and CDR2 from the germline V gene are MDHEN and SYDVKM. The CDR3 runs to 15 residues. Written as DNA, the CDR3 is TGTGCCAGCAGTTTGTTCTACGACGGCCAAGAGACCCAGTACTTC. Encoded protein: CASSLFYDGQETQYF.

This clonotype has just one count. DNA for the CDR3: TGTGCCAGTAGTATGACTAGCGGACTCTACGAGCAGTACTTC. Its translation is CASSMTSGLYEQYF. The chain links TRBV19 to TRBJ2-7; 9 bases line up with TRBD2. CDR1 and CDR2 (germline): LNHDA, SQIVND (reference sequence). The CDR3 contains 14 residues. V trimming: 3 bases; J trimming: 3 bases; junction bases outside the gene matches: 3.

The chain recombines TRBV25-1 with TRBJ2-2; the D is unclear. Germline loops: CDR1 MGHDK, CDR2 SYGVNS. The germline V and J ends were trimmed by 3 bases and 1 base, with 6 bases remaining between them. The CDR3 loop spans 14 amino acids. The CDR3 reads CASSDILNTGELFF. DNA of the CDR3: TGTGCCAGCAGTGACATCCTGAACACCGGGGAGCTGTTTTTT.

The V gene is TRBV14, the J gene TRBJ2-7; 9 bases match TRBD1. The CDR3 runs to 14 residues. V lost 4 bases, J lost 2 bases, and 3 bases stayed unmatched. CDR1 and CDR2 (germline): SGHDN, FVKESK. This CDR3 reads CASSPGTGPYEQYF. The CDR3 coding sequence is TGTGCCAGCAGCCCCGGGACAGGGCCCTACGAGCAGTACTTC.

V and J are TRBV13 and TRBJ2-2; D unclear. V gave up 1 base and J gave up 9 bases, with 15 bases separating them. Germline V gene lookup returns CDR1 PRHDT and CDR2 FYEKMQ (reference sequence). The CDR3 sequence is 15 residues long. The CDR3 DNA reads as TGTGCCAGCAGCTTAGAGAGACGGAGCACACGGGAGCTGTTTTTT. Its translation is CASSLERRSTRELFF. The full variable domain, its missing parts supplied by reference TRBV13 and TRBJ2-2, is AAGVIQSPRHLIKEKRETATLKCYPIPRHDTVYWYQQGPGQDPQFLISFYEKMQSDKGSIPDRFSAQQFSDYHSELNMSSLELGDSALYFCASSLERRSTRELFFGEGSRLTVL.

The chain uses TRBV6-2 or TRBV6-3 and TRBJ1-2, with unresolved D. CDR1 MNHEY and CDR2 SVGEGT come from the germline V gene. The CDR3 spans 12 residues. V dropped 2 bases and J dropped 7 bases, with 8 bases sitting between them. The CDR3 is CASSYPLSGYTF. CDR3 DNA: TGTGCCAGCAGTTACCCTTTGAGTGGCTACACCTTC.

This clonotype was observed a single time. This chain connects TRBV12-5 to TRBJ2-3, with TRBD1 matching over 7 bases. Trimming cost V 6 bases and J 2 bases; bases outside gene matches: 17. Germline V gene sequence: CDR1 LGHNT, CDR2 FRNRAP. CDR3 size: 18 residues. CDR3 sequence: CASGRFKGDRDITDTQYF. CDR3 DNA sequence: TGTGCTAGTGGCCGTTTTAAAGGCGACAGGGACATCACAGATACGCAGTATTTT.

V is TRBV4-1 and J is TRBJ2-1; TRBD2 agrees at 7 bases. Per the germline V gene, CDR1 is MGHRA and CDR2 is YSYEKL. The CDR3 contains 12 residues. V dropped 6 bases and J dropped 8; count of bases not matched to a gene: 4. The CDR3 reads CASRGRDDEQFF. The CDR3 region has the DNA TGCGCCAGCAGAGGGAGGGACGATGAGCAGTTCTTC.

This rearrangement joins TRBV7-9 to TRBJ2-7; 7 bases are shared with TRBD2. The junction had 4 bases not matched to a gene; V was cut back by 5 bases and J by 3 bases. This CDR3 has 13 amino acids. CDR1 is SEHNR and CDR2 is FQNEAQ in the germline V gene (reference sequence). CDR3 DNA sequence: TGTGCCAGCAGCCTAGGACTAGTCTACGAGCAGTACTTC. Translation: CASSLGLVYEQYF.

CDR3 nucleotide sequence: TGTGCCAGCAGCCCAACTGAGGACGGTCAAGAGACCCAGTACTTC. Amino acid sequence: CASSPTEDGQETQYF. The gene calls are TRBV13 and TRBJ2-5; no clear D gene. Deletions cut 5 bases from V and 2 bases from J, with 15 bases between. CDR1 PRHDT and CDR2 FYEKMQ come from the germline V gene (reference sequence). The CDR3 extends over 15 amino acids.

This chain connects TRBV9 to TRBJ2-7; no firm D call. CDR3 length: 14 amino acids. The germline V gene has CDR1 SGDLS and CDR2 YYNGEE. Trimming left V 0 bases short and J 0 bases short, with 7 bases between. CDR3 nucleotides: TGTGCCAGCAGCGTAGCGGCGGCCTCCTACGAGCAGTACTTC. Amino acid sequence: CASSVAAASYEQYF. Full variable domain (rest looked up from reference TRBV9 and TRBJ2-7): DSGVTQTPKHLITATGQRVTLRCSPRSGDLSVYWYQQSLDQGLQFLIQYYNGEERAKGNILERFSAQQFPDLHSELNLSSLELGDSALYFCASSVAAASYEQYFGPGTRLTVT.

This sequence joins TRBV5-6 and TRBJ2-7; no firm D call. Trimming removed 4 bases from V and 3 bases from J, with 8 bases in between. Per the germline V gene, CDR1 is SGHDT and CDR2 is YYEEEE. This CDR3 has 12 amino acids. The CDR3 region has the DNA TGTGCCAGCAGCATTGATGACTACGAGCAGTACTTC. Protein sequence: CASSIDDYEQYF.